This entry lists 24 T cell receptor beta chains sequenced from one sample in a study of response to subunit inactivated influenza vaccine. Each CDR3 protein gets one entry after TCRdb re-called the RT-PCR reads with MiXCR. Of 650,000 to 800,000 distinct CDR3 sequences listed, around 18% are singletons. The sequencing used PBMCs from blood, collected 5 days after vaccination. These receptors were taken from a man aged 50 to 59 who received an inactivated influenza vaccine.

The sample holds many counts of this clonotype. J is TRBJ2-2 and V is TRBV12-3 or TRBV12-4; D not resolved. This CDR3 region has 14 residues. With 7 bases removed from V and 5 bases from J, the gap between germline ends came to 14 bases. The CDR3 coding sequence is TGTGCCAGCACCAACATTGTCGGTACCGGGGAGCTGTTTTTT. It is translated as CASTNIVGTGELFF.

The rearrangement joins TRBV5-1 to TRBJ2-3; D is undetermined. Germline V gene lookup returns CDR1 SGHRS and CDR2 YFSETQ. V lost 0 bases, J lost 5 bases, and 19 bases lay in between. This CDR3 is 17 amino acids long. The CDR3 protein is CASSLAVGRWIRDTQYF. The CDR3 coding sequence is TGCGCCAGCAGCTTGGCCGTAGGCAGGTGGATAAGAGATACGCAGTATTTT.

The V and J genes are TRBV29-1 and TRBJ1-2; no clear D. This CDR3 spans 13 amino acids. V dropped 4 bases and J dropped 3 bases, with 12 bases sitting between them. CDR1 is SQVTM and CDR2 is ANQGSEA in the germline V gene. The CDR3 coding sequence is TGCAGCGTTGGTGGCAGGCCCCACTATGGCTACACCTTC. Encoded protein: CSVGGRPHYGYTF.

The chain uses TRBV12-3 or TRBV12-4 and TRBJ2-7, with TRBD1 as a possible D gene (7 bases). The germline V and J ends were trimmed by 5 bases and 4 bases, with 18 bases remaining between them. The CDR3 has 15 residues. Here the CDR3 DNA reads TGTGCCAGCAGTATCCACTTGACAGGGAGGTACGAGCAGTACTTC. This sequence encodes CASSIHLTGRYEQYF.

The rearrangement uses TRBV15 and TRBJ1-2; 7 bases align to TRBD1. Trimming took 11 bases from V and 4 from J; bases not matched to a gene: 4. CDR1 is LNHNV, CDR2 YYDKDF, per germline (reference sequence). The CDR3 has 11 residues. CDR3 sequence (DNA): TGTGCCGTCGGGACAGCCTATGGCTACACCTTC. Protein product: CAVGTAYGYTF. Complete variable domain (other parts from reference TRBV15 and TRBJ1-2): DAMVIQNPRYQVTQFGKPVTLSCSQTLNHNVMYWYQQKSSQAPKLLFHYYDKDFNNEADTPDNFQSRRPNTSFCFLDIRSPGLGDTAMYLCAVGTAYGYTFGSGTRLTVV.

This clonotype has more than one count but fewer than ten. This chain uses TRBV27 with TRBJ2-1, with 7 bases that match TRBD1. V was clipped by 1 base and J by 4 bases; unmatched bases: 7. Germline CDR1 MNHEY, CDR2 SMNVEV (reference sequence). The CDR3 has 16 residues. CDR3 in amino acids: CASSLFKGTDYNEQFF. DNA of the CDR3: TGTGCCAGCAGTTTATTCAAAGGGACAGATTACAATGAGCAGTTCTTC.

This clonotype was counted between two and nine times. The CDR3 nucleotides are TGTGCCAGCACTGAGGGGCCTCGAGGAAAACTGTTTTTT. This encodes CASTEGPRGKLFF. J is TRBJ1-4 and V is TRBV7-2; D is possibly TRBD1 (5 bases). This CDR3 has 13 amino acids. Trimming took 7 bases from V and 10 from J, leaving 16 bases between them. Germline V gene sequence: CDR1 SGHTA, CDR2 FQGNSA.

This clonotype has only one observation. The J gene is TRBJ2-1, the V gene TRBV5-4; 10 positions agree with TRBD2. Germline loops: CDR1 SGHNT, CDR2 YYREEE (reference sequence). The CDR3 totals 16 residues. V lost 1 base to trimming and J lost 2 bases; unmatched junction nucleotides: 3. CDR3 DNA sequence: TGTGCCAGCAGCTTGCCCAGCGGGAGGGCCTACAATGAGCAGTTCTTC. Encoded protein: CASSLPSGRAYNEQFF.

This chain uses TRBV7-9 with TRBJ2-3, with TRBD1 matching over 8 bases. V was clipped by 5 bases and J by 4 bases; unmatched bases: 8. Germline lookup yields CDR1 SEHNR and CDR2 FQNEAQ (reference sequence). The CDR3 consists of 15 residues. The CDR3, as DNA: TGTGCCAGCAGCCCCCACGGACAGGGCCCAGATACGCAGTATTTT. Translating gives CASSPHGQGPDTQYF.

In its sample, this clonotype was seen many times. This rearrangement joins TRBV7-2 to TRBJ2-7, with 10 positions matching TRBD2. The V segment lost 6 bases and the J segment 1 base; nucleotides outside the gene matches: 6. This CDR3 region has 15 residues. The germline gives CDR1 SGHTA, CDR2 FQGNSA. The CDR3 DNA is TGTGCCAGCAGGGGCAGCGGGGGGGCGTCCTACGAGCAGTACTTC. Its protein product is CASRGSGGASYEQYF.

The V gene is TRBV7-6, the J gene TRBJ2-3, with D perhaps matching TRBD1 (6 bases). The V end was cut by 6 bases, the J end by 2 bases, with 15 bases between. This CDR3 comprises 15 residues. Germline CDR1 reads SGHVS; CDR2 reads FNYEAQ. The CDR3, as DNA: TGTGCCAGCAGTACAGGGTACGGGAACACAGATACGCAGTATTTT. It codes for CASSTGYGNTDTQYF. The full variable domain, its missing parts supplied by reference TRBV7-6 and TRBJ2-3, is GAGVSQSPRYKVTKRGQDVALRCDPISGHVSLYWYRQALGQGPEFLTYFNYEAQQDKSGLPNDRFSAERPEGSISTLTIQRTEQRDSAMYRCASSTGYGNTDTQYFGPGTRLTVL.

This sequence joins TRBV11-2 and TRBJ2-1; tentatively, D is TRBD1 (6 bases). The V end lost 2 bases, the J end lost 4 bases, and 30 bases lay between the germline ends. This CDR3 spans 21 amino acids. Germline lookup yields CDR1 SGHAT and CDR2 FQNNGV. In nucleotides, the CDR3 is TGTGCCAGCAGCTTACTCGTGGCACACACAGGGTACCATCCTTGGTACAATGAGCAGTTCTTC. Translation gives CASSLLVAHTGYHPWYNEQFF.

CDR3 in amino acids: CSVGWSGQSSYEQYF. In nucleotides, the CDR3 is TGCAGCGTGGGGTGGTCAGGACAGTCCTCCTACGAGCAGTACTTC. This rearrangement joins TRBV29-1 to TRBJ2-7, with TRBD1 as a possible D gene (6 bases). Trimming cost V 6 bases and J 0 bases, with 18 bases left between them. The CDR3 is 15 residues long. CDR1 and CDR2 (germline): SQVTM, ANQGSEA.

The chain combines TRBV28 with TRBJ2-1, with TRBD2 matching 7 bases. In germline, CDR1 is MDHEN, CDR2 SYDVKM. Losses at the gene ends were 6 bases for V and 6 bases for J; bases not matched to a gene: 14. The CDR3 is made up of 16 amino acids. CDR3 in amino acids: CASSPHGTIVGNEQFF. CDR3 bases: TGTGCCAGCAGCCCCCACGGGACTATCGTGGGCAATGAGCAGTTCTTC.

The genes are TRBV28 and TRBJ2-7, with TRBD1 identical over 12 bases. Germline loops: CDR1 MDHEN, CDR2 SYDVKM. The trim removed 4 bases at V and 5 bases at J, leaving 3 bases unmatched. The CDR3 is 14 residues long. The CDR3 nucleotides read TGTGCCAGCAGTTCGGGGACAGGGGGCAACGAGCAGTACTTC. Protein sequence: CASSSGTGGNEQYF.

V is TRBV28 and J is TRBJ2-5; TRBD2 is a possible D gene (6 bases). CDR1 and CDR2 from the germline V gene are MDHEN and SYDVKM. The V end was cut by 3 bases, the J end by 5 bases, with 13 bases between. The CDR3 is 14 residues long. In nucleotides, the CDR3 is TGTGCCAGCAGTTTGAGACTAGATGAGGAGACCCAGTACTTC. Translated: CASSLRLDEETQYF.

Concerning this clonotype itself: At one end, the junction sequence differs from germline, possibly due to a read error. The gene calls are TRBV13 and TRBJ2-5, with TRBD2 identical over 9 bases. From germline, CDR1 is PRHDT and CDR2 FYEKMQ (reference sequence). The CDR3 extends over 15 amino acids. CDR3 sequence (DNA): TGTGCCAGCAGCTTAGGGACTAGCGGTCAAGTGACCCAGTACTTC. Translation gives CASSLGTSGQVTQYF. Filled out from reference TRBV13 and TRBJ2-5, the complete variable domain reads AAGVIQSPRHLIKEKRETATLKCYPIPRHDTVYWYQQGPGQDPQFLISFYEKMQSDKGSIPDRFSAQQFSDYHSELNMSSLELGDSALYFCASSLGTSGQVTQYFGPGTRLLVL.

The chain employs TRBV7-9 and TRBJ2-7; either TRBD1 or TRBD2 may supply D (5 bases each). V was pared by 3 bases and J by 4 bases, with 13 bases between. Germline CDR1 SEHNR, CDR2 FQNEAQ (reference sequence). This CDR3 contains 14 residues. This chain's CDR3 is CASSLGVPVYEQYF. DNA of the CDR3: TGTGCCAGCAGCTTGGGGGTCCCAGTTTACGAGCAGTACTTC. The complete variable domain, with remaining parts taken from reference TRBV7-9 and TRBJ2-7, reads DTGVSQNPRHKITKRGQNVTFRCDPISEHNRLYWYRQTLGQGPEFLTYFQNEAQLEKSRLLSDRFSAERPKGSFSTLEIQRTEQGDSAMYLCASSLGVPVYEQYFGPGTRLTVT.

In this sample, this clonotype turned up many times. The V gene is TRBV29-1, the J gene TRBJ2-1, with TRBD1 identical over 7 bases. The trim removed 5 bases at V and 8 bases at J, leaving 12 bases unmatched. Germline V gene lookup returns CDR1 SQVTM and CDR2 ANQGSEA. CDR3 length: 14 residues. This CDR3 reads CSVKQGLLRDEQFF. CDR3 DNA sequence: TGCAGCGTTAAACAGGGGCTGCTTAGAGATGAGCAGTTCTTC.

This clonotype was seen more than once but under ten times. The rearrangement links TRBV28 to TRBJ1-6, with TRBD1 as a possible D gene (6 bases). Germline CDR1 reads MDHEN; CDR2 reads SYDVKM. The CDR3 loop spans 16 amino acids. The ends were cut back, 6 bases at V and 4 bases at J, with 16 bases in the middle. The CDR3 nucleotides read TGTGCCAGCAGCCGCCCCCAGGGGCTTTATAATTCACCCCTCCACTTT. It is translated as CASSRPQGLYNSPLHF.

This clonotype was seen repeatedly, ten times or more. The chain joins TRBV29-1 to TRBJ1-1; 8 bases line up with TRBD1. The V gene's germline CDR1 is SQVTM and CDR2 ANQGSEA. With V trimmed by 3 bases and J by 1 base, 13 bases remained unmatched. The CDR3 runs 17 residues. Written as DNA, the CDR3 is TGCAGCGTTGATCGCGGTGTCAGGGGGCAGGGGAACACTGAAGCTTTCTTT. Amino acids: CSVDRGVRGQGNTEAFF.

V and J are TRBV5-1 and TRBJ2-7, with 7 positions matching TRBD1. The germline V gene has CDR1 SGHRS and CDR2 YFSETQ. With 0 bases clipped from V and 2 bases from J, the junction kept 8 bases outside the gene matches. This CDR3 comprises 16 residues. In DNA form, the CDR3 reads TGCGCCAGCAGCTTGGTGCCCCGGACAGGAGCCTACGAGCAGTACTTC. Translating gives CASSLVPRTGAYEQYF.

V is TRBV12-3 or TRBV12-4 and J is TRBJ2-4; TRBD1 might be the D (5 bases). V was trimmed by 5 bases and J by 0 bases, leaving 14 bases between them. CDR3 length equals 16 residues. The CDR3 sequence: CASSITGSLAKNIQYF. The CDR3 region has the DNA TGTGCCAGCAGTATTACAGGTTCCTTAGCCAAAAACATTCAGTACTTC.

This clonotype was found a few times. The chain employs TRBV20-1 and TRBJ2-3, with TRBD1 matching 7 bases. Germline-derived CDR1 and CDR2 are DFQATT and SNEGSKA (reference sequence). The V segment lost 3 bases and the J segment 2 bases; nucleotides outside the gene matches: 5. There are 14 residues in the CDR3. CDR3 protein: CSARDRYYTDTQYF. DNA of the CDR3: TGCAGTGCTAGGGACAGGTATTACACAGATACGCAGTATTTT.